This section outlines one T cell receptor (beta chain) sequence together with its context. Its target is not known. The sample comes from a study of radiation and T cells in renal cell carcinoma. CDR1 SGHRS and CDR2 YFSETQ come from the germline V gene. J lost 6 bases, V lost 3 bases, and 8 bases had no gene match. The CDR3 length is 15 residues. Clones were sequenced by immunoSEQ multiplex PCR, and TCRdb holds only the in-frame ones, with some missing. The sample lists around 77,000 clones; roughly 85% were seen once. The study's findings and limits: Top tumor clonotypes rose in blood 2 weeks post-radiation, then contracted.

Time point described: blood 4 weeks post-SBRT, at nephrectomy. The treatment denotes: 15 Gy SBRT to primary tumor, nephrectomy 4 weeks later. Nephrectomy followed 15 Gy stereotactic body radiation by 4 weeks. This rearrangement joins TRBV5-1 to TRBJ2-2; 7 bases map to TRBD1. The sample in question was blood, obtained from a patient whose treatment included radiotherapy and nephrectomy. This clonotype originated in a woman aged 60 to 75 with renal cell carcinoma. The DNA for the CDR3 is TGCGCCAGCAGCTCCCCAAATACAGGGGCCGGGGAGCTGTTTTTT. Translated, it gives CASSSPNTGAGELFF.